One TCR beta chain is described in this entry. The antigen is not known. This sample stems from a study of T cell repertoires in cytomegalovirus infection. General study findings and limits: CMV carriers with the relevant HLA were identified by cumulative public TCR beta family frequency.

The V and J ends lost 3 bases and 4 bases, in that order; junction bases with no gene match: 8. This CDR3 region has 15 residues. Germline CDR1 LGHNA, CDR2 YNFKEQ. TCRdb re-called the reads through MiXCR, storing one row per CDR3 protein. The sample carries around 570,000 distinct CDR3 sequences, almost 40% recorded once. This clonotype originated in a human donor in good health (CMV status not recorded). Some clones in this sample may be carry-over from other donors' samples. The genes are TRBV4-2 and TRBJ2-7; 8 nucleotides match TRBD2. Sequences were derived from cultured PBMCs, sampled from culture after CMV antigen stimulation. The chain's CDR3 is CASSQSVAGPYEQYF. As DNA, the CDR3 is TGTGCCAGCAGCCAGTCGGTAGCGGGGCCGTACGAGCAGTACTTC.